This TCR beta chain derives from a study of technical replicates of blood from a few donors. This CDR3 is 16 amino acids long. With V trimmed by 0 bases and J by 4 bases, 4 bases remained unmatched. Germline loops: CDR1 SGDLS, CDR2 YYNGEE. This table comes from immunoSEQ multiplex PCR, and its TCRdb copy is limited to in-frame clones, with some not included. Of approximately 100,000 clones in the sample, around 95% were seen once. This TCR came from a human donor in good health. The sample taken for sequencing was T cells isolated from PBMCs. The gene calls are TRBV9 and TRBJ2-7; 13 nucleotides match TRBD2. The CDR3 DNA follows: TGTGCCAGCAGCGTAGGAACTAGCGGGGGGGTATACGAGCAGTACTTC. Protein sequence: CASSVGTSGGVYEQYF.